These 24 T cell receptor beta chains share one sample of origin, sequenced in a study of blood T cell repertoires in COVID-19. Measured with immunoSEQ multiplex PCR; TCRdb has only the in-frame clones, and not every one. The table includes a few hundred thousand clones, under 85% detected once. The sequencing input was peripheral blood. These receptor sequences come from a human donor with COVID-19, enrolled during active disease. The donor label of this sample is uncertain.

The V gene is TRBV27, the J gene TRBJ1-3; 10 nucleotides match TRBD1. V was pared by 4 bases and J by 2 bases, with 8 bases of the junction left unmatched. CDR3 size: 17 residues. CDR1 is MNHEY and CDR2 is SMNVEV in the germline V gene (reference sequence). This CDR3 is CASSSSGTGVAGNTIYF. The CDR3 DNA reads TGTGCCAGCAGTTCCTCCGGGACAGGGGTCGCTGGAAACACCATATATTTT.

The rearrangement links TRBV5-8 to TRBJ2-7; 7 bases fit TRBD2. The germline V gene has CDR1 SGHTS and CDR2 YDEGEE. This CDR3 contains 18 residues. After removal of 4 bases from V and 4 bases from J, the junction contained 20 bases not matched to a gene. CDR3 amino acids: CASSPGEGRGIYGYEQYF. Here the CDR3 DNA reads TGTGCCAGCAGCCCTGGGGAGGGGCGAGGGATTTATGGGTACGAGCAGTACTTC.

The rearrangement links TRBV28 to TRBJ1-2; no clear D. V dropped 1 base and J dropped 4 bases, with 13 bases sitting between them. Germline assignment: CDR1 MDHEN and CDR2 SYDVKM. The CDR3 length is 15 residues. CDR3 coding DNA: TGTGCCAGCAGTTTATTACGGGATGGGAGCTATGGCTACACCTTC. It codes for CASSLLRDGSYGYTF.

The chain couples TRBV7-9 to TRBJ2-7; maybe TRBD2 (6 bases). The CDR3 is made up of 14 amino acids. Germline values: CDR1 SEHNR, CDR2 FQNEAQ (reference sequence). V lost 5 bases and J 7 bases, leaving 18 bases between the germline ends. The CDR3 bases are TGTGCCAGCAGCCCCCGGGGGTCGTTCGCAGAGCAGTACTTC. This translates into CASSPRGSFAEQYF.

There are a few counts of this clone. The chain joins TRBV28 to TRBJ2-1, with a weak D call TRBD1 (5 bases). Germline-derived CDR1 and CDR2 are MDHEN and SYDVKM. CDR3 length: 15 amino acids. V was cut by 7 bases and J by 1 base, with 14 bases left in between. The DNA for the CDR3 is TGTGCCAGCACCCCCGGGTCAGGGTCCTACAATGAGCAGTTCTTC. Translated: CASTPGSGSYNEQFF.

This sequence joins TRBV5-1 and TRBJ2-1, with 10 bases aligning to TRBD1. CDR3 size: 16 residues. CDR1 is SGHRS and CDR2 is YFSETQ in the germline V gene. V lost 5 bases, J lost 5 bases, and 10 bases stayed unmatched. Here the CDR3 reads CASRDFGQGVNNEQFF. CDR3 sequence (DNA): TGCGCCAGCAGGGACTTTGGACAGGGGGTGAACAATGAGCAGTTCTTC.

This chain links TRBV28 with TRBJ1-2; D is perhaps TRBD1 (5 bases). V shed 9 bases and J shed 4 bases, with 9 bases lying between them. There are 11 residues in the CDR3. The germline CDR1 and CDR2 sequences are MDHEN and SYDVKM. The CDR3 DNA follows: TGTGCCAGTAGACAGCTCTATGGCTACACCTTC. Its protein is CASRQLYGYTF.

The CDR3, as DNA: TGTGCCAGCAGTGATCGGGAGGGCGGACTAGCGGGAGGGCCGAAAGAGCAGTACTTC. As protein: CASSDREGGLAGGPKEQYF. The chain has TRBV2 and TRBJ2-7; 15 bases agree with TRBD2. The germline V gene encodes CDR1 SNHLY and CDR2 FYNNEI. This CDR3 has 19 amino acids. Trimming cost V 3 bases and J 7 bases; bases outside gene matches: 16.

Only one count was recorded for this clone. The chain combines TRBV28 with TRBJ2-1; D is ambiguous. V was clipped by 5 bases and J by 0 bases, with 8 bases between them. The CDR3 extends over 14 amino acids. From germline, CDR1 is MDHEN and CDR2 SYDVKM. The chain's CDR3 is CASSLSGSYNEQFF. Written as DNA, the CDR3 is TGTGCCAGCAGTCTTTCAGGCTCCTACAATGAGCAGTTCTTC.

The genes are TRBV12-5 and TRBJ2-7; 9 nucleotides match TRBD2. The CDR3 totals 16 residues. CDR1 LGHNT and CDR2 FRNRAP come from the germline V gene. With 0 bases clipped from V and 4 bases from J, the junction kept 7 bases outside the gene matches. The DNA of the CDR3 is TGTGCTAGTGGTTTGGTAGGGACTAGCTGGGGTTACGAGCAGTACTTC. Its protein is CASGLVGTSWGYEQYF. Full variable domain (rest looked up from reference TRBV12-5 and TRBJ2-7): DARVTQTPRHKVTEMGQEVTMRCQPILGHNTVFWYRQTMMQGLELLAYFRNRAPLDDSGMPKDRFSAEMPDATLATLKIQPSEPRDSAVYFCASGLVGTSWGYEQYFGPGTRLTVT.

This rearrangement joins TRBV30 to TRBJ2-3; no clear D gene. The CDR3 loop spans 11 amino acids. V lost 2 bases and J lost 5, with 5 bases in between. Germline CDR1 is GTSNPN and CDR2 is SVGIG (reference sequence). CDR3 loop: CAWSSRDTQYF. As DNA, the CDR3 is TGTGCCTGGAGTTCGAGAGATACGCAGTATTTT.

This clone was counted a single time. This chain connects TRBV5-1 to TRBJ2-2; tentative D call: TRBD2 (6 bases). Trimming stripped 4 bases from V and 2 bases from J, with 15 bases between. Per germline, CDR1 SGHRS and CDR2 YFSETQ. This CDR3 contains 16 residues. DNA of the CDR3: TGCGCCAGCAGCGTGCCCACCGGGAGCAACACCGGGGAGCTGTTTTTT. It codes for CASSVPTGSNTGELFF. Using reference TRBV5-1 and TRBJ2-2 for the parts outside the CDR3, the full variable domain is KAGVTQTPRYLIKTRGQQVTLSCSPISGHRSVSWYQQTPGQGLQFLFEYFSETQRNKGNFPGRFSGRQFSNSRSEMNVSTLELGDSALYLCASSVPTGSNTGELFFGEGSRLTVL.

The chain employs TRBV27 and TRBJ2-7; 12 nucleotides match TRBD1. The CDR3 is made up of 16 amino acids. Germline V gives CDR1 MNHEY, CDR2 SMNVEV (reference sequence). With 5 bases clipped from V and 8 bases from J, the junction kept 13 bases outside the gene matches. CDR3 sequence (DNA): TGTGCCAGCAGTATACAAACCGGGACAGGGGGCTCCCAGCAGTACTTC. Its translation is CASSIQTGTGGSQQYF.

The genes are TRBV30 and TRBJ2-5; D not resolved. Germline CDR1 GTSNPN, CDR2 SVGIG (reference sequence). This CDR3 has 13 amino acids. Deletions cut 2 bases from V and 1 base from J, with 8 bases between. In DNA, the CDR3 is TGTGCCTGGAGTCTAGGCATCCAAGAGACCCAGTACTTC. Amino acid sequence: CAWSLGIQETQYF.

Here the CDR3 reads CASTRQATNTEAFF. CDR3 nucleotides: TGTGCCAGCACCCGACAGGCAACGAACACTGAAGCTTTCTTT. The genes are TRBV3-1 (or the pseudogene TRBV3-2) and TRBJ1-1; D is possibly TRBD1 (6 bases). In germline, CDR1 is LGHDT, CDR2 YNNKEL (reference sequence). This CDR3 comprises 14 residues. The V and J ends lost 7 bases and 1 base respectively, with 13 bases between them.

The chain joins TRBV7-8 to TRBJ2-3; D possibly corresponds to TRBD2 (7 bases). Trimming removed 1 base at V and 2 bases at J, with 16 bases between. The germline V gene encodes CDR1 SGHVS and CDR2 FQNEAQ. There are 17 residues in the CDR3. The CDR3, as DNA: TGTGCCAGCAGCTTAGTCCGGGGGAGGGGGTTCACAGATACGCAGTATTTT. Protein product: CASSLVRGRGFTDTQYF.

In DNA, the CDR3 is TGTGCCAGCAGCTTATTCCGGGGGGTTGATGAGCAGTTCTTC. Translated, it gives CASSLFRGVDEQFF. V and J are TRBV7-2 and TRBJ2-1; the match to TRBD2 covers 7 bases. V lost 2 bases, J lost 8 bases, and 6 bases stayed unmatched. Germline V gene lookup returns CDR1 SGHTA and CDR2 FQGNSA. CDR3 length equals 14 residues.

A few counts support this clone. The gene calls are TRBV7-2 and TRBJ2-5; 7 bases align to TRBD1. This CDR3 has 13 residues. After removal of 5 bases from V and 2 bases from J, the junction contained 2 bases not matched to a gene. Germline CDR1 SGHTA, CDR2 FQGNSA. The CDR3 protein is CASSARGQETQYF. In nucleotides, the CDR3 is TGTGCCAGCAGCGCCAGGGGGCAAGAGACCCAGTACTTC.

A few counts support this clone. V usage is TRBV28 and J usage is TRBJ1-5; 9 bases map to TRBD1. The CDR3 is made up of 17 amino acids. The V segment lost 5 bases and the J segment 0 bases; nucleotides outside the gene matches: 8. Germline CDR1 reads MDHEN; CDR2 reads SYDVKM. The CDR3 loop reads CASSKQGAGYSNQPQHF. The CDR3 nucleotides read TGTGCCAGCAGTAAACAGGGGGCGGGTTATAGCAATCAGCCCCAGCATTTT.

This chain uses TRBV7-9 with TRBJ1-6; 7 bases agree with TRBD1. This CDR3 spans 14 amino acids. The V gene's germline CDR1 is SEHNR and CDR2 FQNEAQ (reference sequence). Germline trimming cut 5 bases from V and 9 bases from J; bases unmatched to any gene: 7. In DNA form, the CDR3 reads TGTGCCAGCAGCGCTGAAGGGGGCTCTTCACCCCTCCACTTT. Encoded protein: CASSAEGGSSPLHF.

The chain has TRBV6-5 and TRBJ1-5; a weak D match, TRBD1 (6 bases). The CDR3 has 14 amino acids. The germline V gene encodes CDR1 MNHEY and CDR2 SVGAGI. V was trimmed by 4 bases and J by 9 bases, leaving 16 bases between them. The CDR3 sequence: CASSLELGQLPQHF. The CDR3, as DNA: TGTGCCAGCAGTTTAGAACTCGGACAGCTGCCCCAGCATTTT.

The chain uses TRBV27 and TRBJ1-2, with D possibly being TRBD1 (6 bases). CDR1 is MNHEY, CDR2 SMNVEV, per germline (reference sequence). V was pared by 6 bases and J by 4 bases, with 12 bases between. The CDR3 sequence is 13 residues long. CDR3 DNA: TGTGCCAGCAGCGACCTAGGGGGCTATGGCTACACCTTC. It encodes CASSDLGGYGYTF.

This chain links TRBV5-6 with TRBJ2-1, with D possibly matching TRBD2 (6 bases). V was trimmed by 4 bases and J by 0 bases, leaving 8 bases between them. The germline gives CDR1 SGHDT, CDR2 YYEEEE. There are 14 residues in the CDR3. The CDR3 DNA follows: TGTGCCAGCAGCCTCGGGAGCTCCTACAATGAGCAGTTCTTC. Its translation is CASSLGSSYNEQFF.

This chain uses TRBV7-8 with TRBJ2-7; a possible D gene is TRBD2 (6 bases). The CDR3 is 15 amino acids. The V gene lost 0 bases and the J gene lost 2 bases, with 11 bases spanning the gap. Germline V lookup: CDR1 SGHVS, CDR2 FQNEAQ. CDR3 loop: CASSLATGGAYEQYF. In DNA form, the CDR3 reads TGTGCCAGCAGCTTAGCAACGGGCGGGGCCTACGAGCAGTACTTC.